The rows below give T cell receptor beta chains drawn from one sample of a study of T cell responses to AZD1222 COVID-19 vaccine. This table comes from immunoSEQ multiplex PCR, and its TCRdb copy is limited to in-frame clones, with some not included. The sample lists about 78,000 clones; 90% were seen once. The sequencing here drew on peripheral blood, taken 28 days after the second AZD1222 dose. These receptors were taken from an adult who received the AZD1222 COVID-19 vaccine. Both conserved end residues are part of each CDR3. Each record gives: D gene, clone size, J gene, V gene, CDR3 DNA, CDR3 protein. A D gene is named only where the DNA matches it firmly. Clone sizes are given selectively: once, few, many, or a class where the clone is expanded.

>NA|NA|TRBJ2-7|TRBV27
TGTGCCAGCATTCGAGGGTACGAGCAGTACTTC
CASIRGYEQYF
>TRBD1|NA|TRBJ2-7|TRBV28
TGTGCCAGCAGTCCACAGGGGTGGGAGCAGTACTTC
CASSPQGWEQYF
>NA|NA|TRBJ2-5|TRBV5-4
TGTGCCAGCAGTAGGTGGGGGGGCTCAGAGACCCAGTACTTC
CASSRWGGSETQYF
>NA|NA|TRBJ2-7|TRBV5-4
TGTGCCAGCAGCTCCAACCGGGACCGGTTCTACGAGCAGTACTTC
CASSSNRDRFYEQYF
>NA|NA|TRBJ2-3|TRBV11-3
TGTGCCAGCAGACCCCGGGGGGACAAGACGCAGTATTTT
CASRPRGDKTQYF
>TRBD1|medium-sized|TRBJ1-4|TRBV5-1
TGCGCCAGCAGCTTAGGGACAGAAGATGAAAAACTGTTTTTT
CASSLGTEDEKLFF
>NA|NA|TRBJ1-6|TRBV28
TGTGCCAGCAGTTTGCCTCCGGAGGGTGGTTCACCCCTCCACTTT
CASSLPPEGGSPLHF
>NA|once|TRBJ2-7|TRBV14
TGTGCCAGCAGCCAACCAACAGGGTCCATCCACGAGCAGTACTTC
CASSQPTGSIHEQYF
>TRBD1|few|TRBJ2-5|TRBV29-1
TGCAGCGTTGACTCCGGGACAGGGGCCTCGGGGACCCAGTACTTC
CSVDSGTGASGTQYF
>NA|NA|TRBJ2-1|TRBV7-2
TGTGCCCGCGCCGGGGGCGACTCCTACAATGAGCAGTTCTTC
CARAGGDSYNEQFF
>NA|NA|TRBJ1-1|TRBV6-5
TGTGCCAGCAGTTACGGAGGGGGATACACTGAAGCTTTCTTT
CASSYGGGYTEAFF
>TRBD1|NA|TRBJ2-2|TRBV4-1
TGCGCCAGCAGCCTACAGGGGTTTGGGGAGCTGTTTTTT
CASSLQGFGELFF
>NA|NA|TRBJ1-2|TRBV6-6
TGTGCCAGCAGTCCCGGTGACGGAGGCTACACCTTC
CASSPGDGGYTF
>TRBD1|NA|TRBJ2-2|TRBV5-4
TGTGCCAGCAGTTTGGGGACAGGGGCCAACACCGGGGAGCTGTTTTTT
CASSLGTGANTGELFF
>TRBD2|NA|TRBJ2-1|TRBV27
TGTGCCAGCAGGGTTAGCGGGGCAACTGAGCAGTTCTTC
CASRVSGATEQFF
>NA|NA|TRBJ1-4|TRBV2
TGTGCCAGCGGGGGTACAGGCTGGGGGGCGGCAACTAATGAAAAACTGTTTTTT
CASGGTGWGAATNEKLFF
>NA|NA|TRBJ2-1|TRBV18
TGTGCCAGCTCACCAGGGGTGGACGGGGTCCATGAGCAGTTCTTC
CASSPGVDGVHEQFF
>TRBD1|NA|TRBJ1-1|TRBV5-1
TGCGCCAGCAGCGTGACAGGGGTTAACACTGAAGCTTTCTTT
CASSVTGVNTEAFF
>NA|once|TRBJ2-6|TRBV18
TGTGCCAGCTCACCAAGGCAGGCGAGCTCTGGGGCCAACGTCCTGACTTTC
CASSPRQASSGANVLTF
>NA|NA|TRBJ1-1|TRBV19
TGTGCCAGTAGCATTTCCGGGACACCCACTGAAGCTTTCTTT
CASSISGTPTEAFF
>TRBD1|once|TRBJ1-1|TRBV10-3
TGTGCCATCAGGCCGACAGGGCGGGACACTGAAGCTTTCTTT
CAIRPTGRDTEAFF
>TRBD1|NA|TRBJ2-1|TRBV10-3
TGTGCCATCAGCCACGGGACAGGGTCCTACAATGAGCAGTTCTTC
CAISHGTGSYNEQFF
>NA|NA|TRBJ1-5|TRBV4-1
TGCGCCAGCAGCCGAGAAGGTTGGGGGTTTCAGCCCCAGCATTTT
CASSREGWGFQPQHF
>NA|few|TRBJ1-1|TRBV16
TGTGCCAGCAGCCAATCGGGTTGGGCTTTCTTT
CASSQSGWAFF
>NA|NA|TRBJ2-3|TRBV24-1
TGTGCCACCAGTGATTTGGGGACACCCGGGCCAGATACGCAGTATTTT
CATSDLGTPGPDTQYF
>NA|NA|TRBJ1-5|TRBV25-1
TGTGCCAGCAGTGGGAGGACAGCGAGGGATAGCAATCAGCCCCAGCATTTT
CASSGRTARDSNQPQHF
>TRBD1|NA|TRBJ1-2|TRBV7-2
TGTGCCAGCAGCCCACAGAGGGGGCTCGGGGGCTACACCTTC
CASSPQRGLGGYTF
>NA|NA|TRBJ2-5|TRBV6-5
TGTGCCAGCAGCCAGTCACCACGAGAGACCCAGTACTTC
CASSQSPRETQYF
>TRBD1|NA|TRBJ1-1|TRBV30
TGTGCCTGGAGGACGGGACAGGGGAAGCACACTGAAGCTTTCTTT
CAWRTGQGKHTEAFF
>NA|NA|TRBJ1-1|TRBV24-1
TGTGCCACCAGTATGCAGGGGTTCACTGAAGCTTTCTTT
CATSMQGFTEAFF
>NA|NA|TRBJ1-1|TRBV28
TGTGCCAGCAACAGCAGGGGCATGAACACTGAAGCTTTCTTT
CASNSRGMNTEAFF
>TRBD1|NA|TRBJ1-3|TRBV7-9
TGTGCCAGCAGCTCCAGGGGGAGAGAAGCGGCTGGAAACACCATATATTTT
CASSSRGREAAGNTIYF
>NA|NA|TRBJ1-5|TRBV30
TGTGCCTGGGGGACGGAGGGGAGGGGGCCCCAGCATTTT
CAWGTEGRGPQHF
>NA|NA|TRBJ1-1|TRBV5-8
TGTGCCAGCAGCTTGGGAGCGGAATACACTGAAGCTTTCTTT
CASSLGAEYTEAFF
>TRBD1|NA|TRBJ1-2|TRBV2
TGTGCCAGCAGTGACAGGGACAGGGGAGACTATGGCTACACCTTC
CASSDRDRGDYGYTF
>NA|NA|TRBJ2-2|TRBV7-8
TGTGCCAGCAGCTTAGGGCCCGGGACGGCGAACACCGGGGAGCTGTTTTTT
CASSLGPGTANTGELFF
>NA|NA|TRBJ2-3|TRBV4-1
TGCGCCAGCAGCCAAGGTTCCCCTGGTCGGGATACGCAGTATTTT
CASSQGSPGRDTQYF
>NA|few|TRBJ1-1|TRBV13
TGTGCCAGCAGCTTAGGCGTCAGGGGCACTGAAGCTTTCTTT
CASSLGVRGTEAFF
>TRBD1|NA|TRBJ2-7|TRBV12-3/TRBV12-4
TGTGCCAGCAGTCCCGGACAGGGCTACGAGCAGTACTTC
CASSPGQGYEQYF
>NA|NA|TRBJ2-2|TRBV30
TGTGCCTGGAGAGCAGGGCTGAGGACCGGGGAGCTGTTTTTT
CAWRAGLRTGELFF
>NA|NA|TRBJ1-6|TRBV3-1/TRBV3-2
TGTGCCAGCAGCCAAGATCGACAATCTTCACCCCTCCACTTT
CASSQDRQSSPLHF
>NA|NA|TRBJ2-7|TRBV28
TGTGCCAGCAGTTTAGATCCCCGGGGGCTTACCTACGAGCAGTACTTC
CASSLDPRGLTYEQYF
>TRBD2|NA|TRBJ2-2|TRBV5-4
TGTGCCAGCAGCCCTAAGATCAGCGGGGGGGCGCGTGGGGAGCTGTTTTTT
CASSPKISGGARGELFF
>NA|NA|TRBJ2-2|TRBV11-3
TGTGCCAGCAGCCTAATGGGAACGGGCACCGGGGAGCTGTTTTTT
CASSLMGTGTGELFF
>NA|NA|TRBJ1-5|TRBV19
TGTGCCAGTAGGGGGGAAGCGGCAAGGAGCAATCAGCCCCAGCATTTT
CASRGEAARSNQPQHF
>TRBD1|NA|TRBJ2-7|TRBV7-9
TGTGCCAGCAGCTCAACAGGGGTTCTCTACGAGCAGTACTTC
CASSSTGVLYEQYF
>NA|NA|TRBJ1-4|TRBV7-9
TGTGCCAGCAGCGGATCAAAGCTACTCCTTGAAAAACTGTTTTTT
CASSGSKLLLEKLFF
>NA|NA|TRBJ2-7|TRBV24-1
TGTGCCACCAGTGGGGGGCACTCCTACGAGCAGTACTTC
CATSGGHSYEQYF
>TRBD1|NA|TRBJ1-5|TRBV18
TGTGCCAGCTCACCAAGGGCAGGGGGCGCCGGAGAAAGCAATCAGCCCCAGCATTTT
CASSPRAGGAGESNQPQHF
>NA|NA|TRBJ1-3|TRBV3-1/TRBV3-2
TGTGCCAGCAGCCAAGGTGACTTAGCAAACACCATATATTTT
CASSQGDLANTIYF
>NA|NA|TRBJ1-1|TRBV6-1
TGTGCCAGCAGTGAAGTTAGGGACCCGGCTTTCTTT
CASSEVRDPAFF